Below, one TCR beta chain is given with its context. CDR1 and CDR2 from the germline V gene are WNHNN and SYGVQD (reference sequence). The length of the CDR3 is 15 residues. V lost 2 bases and J lost 3, with 13 bases in between. The data are from a study of blood T cell repertoires in COVID-19. Study at large: The United States, Italy and Spain supplied acute and convalescent COVID-19 samples.

Original handling: Counts of nucleated cells, estimated from reference gene primer amplification, were obtained. TCRdb keeps only in-frame clones here, not all; method: immunoSEQ multiplex PCR. D and trimming come from the DNA, and the V and J calls and clone size come from that table. The sample contains 150,000 to 200,000 clones, about 77% of which appear only once. Enrollees, about 18 to 89 years old, lived in 24 US areas. The specimen sequenced was PBMCs or T cells enriched from blood (not recorded which). The J gene is TRBJ1-2, the V gene TRBV10-1, with TRBD1 as a possible D gene (6 bases). The sequence was obtained from a woman in her 50s with acute COVID-19. The CDR3 coding sequence is TGCGCCAGCAGTGAGCTGACAGGAGTATACTATGGCTACACCTTC. The encoded protein is CASSELTGVYYGYTF.